Listed here are 24 T cell receptor beta chains from one sample, sequenced in a study of blood T cell repertoires in COVID-19. Some clones are missing from TCRdb's copy, which holds only in-frame ones; the method was immunoSEQ multiplex PCR. Among approximately 300,000 clones listed, about 90% were seen once. Sequenced material: peripheral blood. The receptors stem from a man between 18 and 29 years old who had recovered from COVID-19.

V usage is TRBV12-3 or TRBV12-4 and J usage is TRBJ1-5; D is unclear. Trimming cost V 4 bases and J 4 bases, with 8 bases left between them. The CDR3 spans 13 residues. For the CDR3, the DNA is TGTGCCAGCAGTTCCAGTCAAAATCAGCCCCAGCATTTT. It specifies CASSSSQNQPQHF.

This chain connects TRBV6-2 or TRBV6-3 to TRBJ1-2; 7 nucleotides line up with TRBD1. The junction had 13 bases not matched to a gene; V was cut back by 1 base and J by 2 bases. This CDR3 spans 18 amino acids. CDR1 is MNHEY, CDR2 SVGEGT, per germline. The DNA of the CDR3 is TGTGCCAGCAGTTACTACTCCGCCGACAGGGCCTGGAACTATGGCTACACCTTC. It specifies CASSYYSADRAWNYGYTF.

The chain carries TRBV29-1 and TRBJ1-2; 9 bases align to TRBD1. The germline CDR1 and CDR2 sequences are SQVTM and ANQGSEA. The V segment lost 4 bases and the J segment 6 bases; nucleotides outside the gene matches: 6. This CDR3 region has 13 residues. CDR3 loop: CSVAGTGSNGYTF. As DNA, the CDR3 is TGCAGCGTTGCCGGGACAGGGTCCAATGGCTACACCTTC. Supplemented by reference TRBV29-1 and TRBJ1-2, the full variable domain reads SAVISQKPSRDICQRGTSLTIQCQVDSQVTMMFWYRQQPGQSLTLIATANQGSEATYESGFVIDKFPISRPNLTFSTLTVSNMSPEDSSIYLCSVAGTGSNGYTFGSGTRLTVV.

V and J are TRBV10-3 and TRBJ2-2; the match to TRBD2 covers 7 bases. CDR1 is ENHRY and CDR2 is SYGVKD in the germline V gene. This CDR3 is built from 16 residues. The V gene end was trimmed by 0 bases and the J gene end by 1 base; junction bases not matched to a gene: 2. As DNA, the CDR3 is TGTGCCATCAGTGAGTCGACTAGCAGGAACACCGGGGAGCTGTTTTTT. Protein: CAISESTSRNTGELFF.

The rearrangement joins TRBV15 to TRBJ2-1, with 11 positions matching TRBD2. Per the germline V gene, CDR1 is LNHNV and CDR2 is YYDKDF (reference sequence). After removal of 5 bases from V and 9 bases from J, the junction contained 12 bases not matched to a gene. The length of the CDR3 is 16 residues. The CDR3 region is CATSHLLAGALAEQFF. Here the CDR3 DNA reads TGTGCCACCAGCCACCTACTAGCGGGGGCACTGGCTGAGCAGTTCTTC.

Worth noting for this clone: This specimen includes other DNA sequences encoding the same CDR3. CDR3 nucleotides: TGTGCCAGCAGTTACTCGGGGGGCACTGAAGCTTTCTTT. Its translation is CASSYSGGTEAFF. This sequence joins TRBV6-5 and TRBJ1-1; weak D call: TRBD1 (5 bases). The V and J ends lost 0 bases and 4 bases respectively, with 6 bases between them. From germline, CDR1 is MNHEY and CDR2 SVGAGI. The CDR3 has 13 amino acids.

V usage is TRBV7-8 and J usage is TRBJ2-2, with 8 bases aligning to TRBD2. The V gene's germline CDR1 is SGHVS and CDR2 FQNEAQ. The V segment lost 5 bases and the J segment 5 bases; nucleotides outside the gene matches: 10. CDR3 length equals 16 residues. CDR3 nucleotide sequence: TGTGCCAGCAGCCACCCCCGGGAGGGAGGTACCGGGGAGCTGTTTTTT. Amino acid sequence: CASSHPREGGTGELFF.

The chain carries TRBV11-2 and TRBJ2-5; D might be TRBD1 (5 bases). The V end lost 1 base, the J end lost 2 bases, and 11 bases lay between the germline ends. CDR1 and CDR2 from the germline V gene are SGHAT and FQNNGV. The CDR3 consists of 15 residues. In DNA, the CDR3 is TGTGCCAGCAGCTTAGTTGGGGCGGTGCAAGAGACCCAGTACTTC. Translating gives CASSLVGAVQETQYF. The variable domain in full, completed from reference TRBV11-2 and TRBJ2-5, reads EAGVAQSPRYKIIEKRQSVAFWCNPISGHATLYWYQQILGQGPKLLIQFQNNGVVDDSQLPKDRFSAERLKGVDSTLKIQPAKLEDSAVYLCASSLVGAVQETQYFGPGTRLLVL.

The chain employs TRBV5-4 and TRBJ1-1; 7 positions match TRBD1. CDR1 and CDR2 (germline): SGHNT, YYREEE (reference sequence). Trimming took 2 bases from V and 6 from J; bases not matched to a gene: 10. The CDR3 consists of 15 residues. CDR3 residues: CASSFPDRENAEAFF. Written as DNA, the CDR3 is TGTGCCAGCAGCTTCCCCGACAGGGAGAATGCTGAAGCTTTCTTT. Complete variable domain (other parts from reference TRBV5-4 and TRBJ1-1): ETGVTQSPTHLIKTRGQQVTLRCSSQSGHNTVSWYQQALGQGPQFIFQYYREEENGRGNFPPRFSGLQFPNYSSELNVNALELDDSALYLCASSFPDRENAEAFFGQGTRLTVV.

This clone has more than one count but fewer than ten. The chain links TRBV4-3 to TRBJ1-2, with no clear D. Germline V gene lookup returns CDR1 LGHNA and CDR2 YSLEER. V gave up 2 bases and J gave up 2 bases, with 9 bases separating them. This CDR3 spans 14 amino acids. CDR3 protein: CASSQFPGNYGYTF. The CDR3 nucleotides read TGCGCCAGCAGCCAATTCCCGGGGAACTATGGCTACACCTTC.

The rearrangement links TRBV12-2 to TRBJ1-2; the table's D call TRBD1 went unverified against the DNA. TRBV12-2 is marked as a pseudogene. The CDR3 has 16 residues. This chain's CDR3 is CASRLAPERYPYGYTF. The CDR3 coding sequence is TGTGCAAGTCGCTTAGCACCAGAAAGATACCCCTATGGCTACACCTTC.

The rearrangement uses TRBV9 and TRBJ1-2; 7 nucleotides match TRBD1. Germline assignment: CDR1 SGDLS and CDR2 YYNGEE. The CDR3 spans 14 residues. Trimming cost V 7 bases and J 4 bases; bases outside gene matches: 10. The chain's CDR3 is CASGVGRGTYGYTF. As DNA, the CDR3 is TGTGCCAGCGGGGTGGGCAGGGGGACCTATGGCTACACCTTC.

CDR3 in amino acids: CASSDSGGDGYTF. DNA for the CDR3: TGTGCCAGCAGTGATTCGGGGGGAGATGGCTACACCTTC. The chain carries TRBV25-1 and TRBJ1-2; D is perhaps TRBD1 (5 bases). The V gene's germline CDR1 is MGHDK and CDR2 SYGVNS. Trimming cost V 3 bases and J 6 bases, with 11 bases left between them. The CDR3 spans 13 residues.

The chain employs TRBV12-3 or TRBV12-4 and TRBJ2-7; D is possibly TRBD2 (5 bases). The CDR3 sequence is 12 residues long. V lost 6 bases, J lost 7 bases, and 13 bases lay in between. The CDR3 bases are TGTGCCAGCAGCAACCCCTCGGGAGAGCAGTACTTC. It codes for CASSNPSGEQYF.

This chain uses TRBV11-2 with TRBJ2-4, with D hard to call. The CDR3 consists of 17 residues. V lost 0 bases, J lost 0 bases, and 12 bases lay in between. From germline, CDR1 is SGHAT and CDR2 FQNNGV. CDR3 coding DNA: TGTGCCAGCAGCTTAGATGTTGCAGTCTTAGCCAAAAACATTCAGTACTTC. Its translation is CASSLDVAVLAKNIQYF.

V usage is TRBV2 and J usage is TRBJ2-1; D call uncertain. Germline V gene lookup returns CDR1 SNHLY and CDR2 FYNNEI. The CDR3 consists of 13 residues. Trimming removed 4 bases from V and 7 bases from J, with 11 bases in between. The CDR3 reads CASSGRGENEQFF. The CDR3 coding sequence is TGTGCCAGCAGTGGCAGAGGAGAGAATGAGCAGTTCTTC.

This sequence joins TRBV19 and TRBJ2-1; D call uncertain. Germline V gene lookup returns CDR1 LNHDA and CDR2 SQIVND (reference sequence). This CDR3 comprises 14 residues. V was shortened by 3 bases and J by 6 bases, with 12 bases between the two germline ends. The CDR3 region is CASSIETPFNEQFF. DNA for the CDR3: TGTGCCAGTAGTATTGAGACACCTTTCAATGAGCAGTTCTTC.

CDR3 coding DNA: TGTGCCAGCAGTTACTTAGGCAGGGCGAACACCGGGGAGCTGTTTTTT. This translates into CASSYLGRANTGELFF. The rearrangement links TRBV6-5 to TRBJ2-2; D possibly corresponds to TRBD1 (5 bases). Trimming removed 1 base from V and 0 bases from J, with 9 bases in between. Germline assignment: CDR1 MNHEY and CDR2 SVGAGI. The CDR3 length is 16 residues.

CDR3 protein: CSVGPGGAQNEQFF. The CDR3 DNA reads TGCAGCGTTGGCCCTGGGGGGGCTCAGAATGAGCAGTTCTTC. The chain recombines TRBV29-1 with TRBJ2-1, with TRBD2 as a possible D gene (7 bases). Germline V CDR1 and CDR2: SQVTM, ANQGSEA. V lost 4 bases and J lost 7, with 17 bases in between. The CDR3 sequence is 14 residues long.

This chain uses TRBV7-9 with TRBJ1-1, with 8 bases identical to TRBD1. The CDR3 is 15 amino acids. The J segment lost 8 bases and the V segment lost 4 bases, leaving 12 bases of the junction unmatched. Germline CDR1 is SEHNR and CDR2 is FQNEAQ (reference sequence). CDR3 bases: TGTGCCAGCAGCTCCATTGACAGGGGACTCCACGAAGCTTTCTTT. It yields the protein CASSSIDRGLHEAFF.

The chain links TRBV30 to TRBJ2-7; tentative D call: TRBD1 (6 bases). V lost 2 bases, J lost 3 bases, and 17 bases lay in between. Looked up from germline, CDR1 is GTSNPN and CDR2 is SVGIG (reference sequence). The CDR3 covers 15 residues. CDR3 loop: CAWSLGKQGFYEQYF. The CDR3 DNA sequence: TGTGCCTGGAGTTTAGGCAAACAGGGATTCTACGAGCAGTACTTC.

The chain is built from TRBV6-5 and TRBJ1-1, with 7 bases matching TRBD1. The germline gives CDR1 MNHEY, CDR2 SVGAGI. Trimming cost V 0 bases and J 2 bases; bases outside gene matches: 6. The CDR3 loop spans 16 amino acids. CDR3 sequence: CASSYSTGTVNTEAFF. The DNA for the CDR3 is TGTGCCAGCAGTTACTCGACCGGGACAGTAAACACTGAAGCTTTCTTT.

This sequence joins TRBV5-1 and TRBJ1-1; 7 bases fit TRBD1. V gave up 3 bases and J gave up 4 bases; unmatched junction bases: 9. Germline V gives CDR1 SGHRS, CDR2 YFSETQ. This CDR3 is built from 15 residues. This chain's CDR3 is CASSSMIDRVTEAFF. In DNA form, the CDR3 reads TGCGCCAGCAGCTCTATGATAGACAGGGTCACTGAAGCTTTCTTT.

The J gene is TRBJ2-1, the V gene TRBV9; 10 positions match TRBD1. The CDR3 is made up of 16 amino acids. The germline V gene has CDR1 SGDLS and CDR2 YYNGEE. V dropped 3 bases and J dropped 5; count of bases not matched to a gene: 8. The DNA of the CDR3 is TGTGCCAGCAGCGCGAGGGGGGACAGGGGTCACAATGAGCAGTTCTTC. It is translated as CASSARGDRGHNEQFF.